This T cell receptor beta chain was documented in a study of spatial heterogeneity in lung cancer. Study overall: Each time, sequencing found more beta-chain sequences than alpha-chain sequences.

For this clonotype: Its antigen is as yet unknown.

Time point meaning: blood at routine non-recurrence follow-up after resection. In each case, whole RNA from tumor, nontumor lung or frozen PBMC was sequenced unsorted. Study observations and caveats: Relative to follow-up, resection was when ubiquitous expanded tumor TCRs appeared more in blood.

The germline V gene has CDR1 MDHEN and CDR2 SYDVKM. V was clipped by 6 bases and J by 5 bases; unmatched bases: 9. This CDR3 spans 15 amino acids. Each TCR cDNA molecule bore a unique molecular identifier. From the 5' RACE reads, TCRdb called clonotypes with MiXCR, one entry per CDR3 protein. The sample consists of tens of thousands of distinct CDR3 sequences, less than 9.5% of them appearing once. The sample consisted of PBMCs, taken at follow-up. This rearrangement joins TRBV28 to TRBJ2-5, with 10 bases that match TRBD2. The receptor's source is a female donor with early-stage non-small cell lung cancer. CDR3 in DNA: TGTGCCAGCAGCATACCGGGACTAGCGACTGAGACCCAGTACTTC. Translation: CASSIPGLATETQYF.